The source of this T cell receptor (beta chain) is a study of blood T cell repertoires in COVID-19. Whole-study context: COVID-19 samples, acute and convalescent, were from the United States, Italy and Spain. Sample material is recorded as cDNA or gDNA derived from T cells, B-cell-depleted T cells, or PBMCs.

V was pared by 2 bases and J by 3 bases, with 4 bases of the junction left unmatched. The CDR3 has 15 residues. Germline V gene data show CDR1 as GTSNPN and CDR2 as SVGIG (reference sequence). Authors' processing steps: Counts of nucleated cells, estimated from reference gene primer amplification, were obtained. The method was immunoSEQ multiplex PCR; TCRdb's version includes in-frame clones alone and lacks a portion of them. V, J and clone size are those of that table, while D and trimming were read from the DNA. The sample includes roughly 120,000 clones, 90% of them seen just once. The rearrangement uses TRBV30 and TRBJ2-3; TRBD2 agrees at 11 bases. This receptor was taken from a human donor with active COVID-19. The donor label of this sample is uncertain. Input material: peripheral blood. CDR3 region: CAWSSLAGGTDTQYF. The CDR3 nucleotides read TGTGCCTGGAGTTCCCTAGCGGGGGGTACAGATACGCAGTATTTT. Complete variable domain (other parts from reference TRBV30 and TRBJ2-3): SQTIHQWPATLVQPVGSPLSLECTVEGTSNPNLYWYRQAAGRGLQLLFYSVGIGQISSEVPQNLSASRPQDRQFILSSKKLLLSDSGFYLCAWSSLAGGTDTQYFGPGTRLTVL.